This entry is about one T cell receptor (beta chain). The data derive from a study of technical replicates of blood from a handful of donors. Germline CDR1 SGHRS, CDR2 YFSETQ. The CDR3 contains 18 residues. V was pared by 4 bases and J by 5 bases, with 15 bases of the junction left unmatched. The table came from immunoSEQ multiplex PCR; TCRdb's copy has only in-frame clones and leaves some out. The sample comprises 65,000 to 85,000 clones, 98% of which are singletons, and approximately 0.15% rests with the top ten. The sequence was obtained from a human donor in good health. The rearrangement joins TRBV5-1 to TRBJ2-1; TRBD2 matches at 10 bases. The sample consisted of T cells isolated from PBMCs. CDR3 amino acids: CASSPTSGVSVSNNEQFF. Written as DNA, the CDR3 is TGCGCCAGCAGCCCCACTAGCGGGGTCTCGGTGTCAAACAATGAGCAGTTCTTC.